The following is a T cell receptor (beta chain) sequence with its context. The sample comes from a study of OX40 agonist ivuxolimab in advanced cancers. About the research overall: Age averaged 60 years (range about 20 to 79), and approximately 80% were male.

The protocol was immunoSEQ multiplex PCR, while the TCRdb copy is restricted to in-frame clones and leaves out a portion. The table records 60,000 to 100,000 clones, just under 95% of them present only once. Sequencing used CD4+ or CD8+ T cells sorted from blood, obtained in a trial of the OX40 agonist ivuxolimab. The source is an adult with an advanced solid tumor such as melanoma, head and neck, liver or kidney cancer.

CDR3 DNA sequence: TGTGCCAGCAGCTTTAGCGGGGAATCCTACGAGCAGTACTTC. Translated: CASSFSGESYEQYF. The chain is built from TRBV7-6 and TRBJ2-7; 8 nucleotides align to TRBD2. The CDR3 spans 14 residues. Trimming at V came to 3 bases and at J to 1 base, leaving 2 bases not matched to a gene. Germline values: CDR1 SGHVS, CDR2 FNYEAQ.